These 6 T cell receptor beta chains share one sample of origin, sequenced in a study of T-cell reconstitution after alpha-beta-depleted transplantation in children. Researchers prepared the TCRbeta library using unique molecular identifiers, the study reports. TCRdb recomputed calls from the PCR reads with MiXCR, one row per CDR3 protein. The table records around 380,000 distinct CDR3 sequences, roughly 11% of them present only once. The specimen comprised PBMCs from the stem cell graft donor, sampled from the stem cell graft. These receptors were collected from a human donor who donated a stem cell graft to a child with acute myeloid leukemia.

There are many counts of this clonotype. One end of the junction is discordant with germline, which a read error may explain. J is TRBJ2-1 and V is TRBV5-1, with D uncertain. CDR3 length: 11 residues. CDR1 and CDR2 from the germline V gene are SGHRS and YFSETQ. The DNA for the CDR3 is TGTGCCAGCAGCTTATCGGGTGAGCAGTTCTTC. Amino acids: CASSLSGEQFF.

This chain joins TRBV3-1 and TRBJ2-2, with D perhaps assigned TRBD1 or TRBD2 (5 bases each). Trimming stripped 9 bases from V and 5 bases from J, with 22 bases between. There are 16 residues in the CDR3. CDR1 and CDR2 from the germline V gene are LGHDT and YNNKEL (reference sequence). In nucleotides, the CDR3 is TGTGCCAGTGGATTTGTCGGGGCTGGGGGTACCGGGGAGCTGTTTTTT. Its protein product is CASGFVGAGGTGELFF.

The chain uses TRBV12-3 or TRBV12-4 and TRBJ1-1; TRBD1 aligns across 7 bases. V lost 8 bases and J lost 5; bases outside the gene matches: 11. This CDR3 has 14 residues. Written as DNA, the CDR3 is TGTGCCAGCTCCTGGGTAGGGGGCATTACTGAAGCTTTCTTT. As protein: CASSWVGGITEAFF.

The table lists this clonotype with a few counts. The CDR3 DNA follows: TGCAGTGCTAGTCATTGGGCAGGGTTGGGTGAAAAACTGTTTTTT. Its translation is CSASHWAGLGEKLFF. The V and J genes are TRBV20-1 and TRBJ1-4, with D possibly TRBD1 on 5 matching bases. This CDR3 region has 15 residues. Germline CDR1 DFQATT, CDR2 SNEGSKA (reference sequence). The V and J ends lost 3 bases and 7 bases respectively, with 18 bases between them.

The V and J genes are TRBV2 and TRBJ1-5; 7 bases line up with TRBD1. In germline, CDR1 is SNHLY, CDR2 FYNNEI. Trimming removed 5 bases from V and 7 bases from J; junction bases left unmatched: 8. The CDR3 is made up of 14 amino acids. The CDR3 DNA reads TGTGCCAGCAGTTCCGGGACAGTCGTCCAGCCCCAGCATTTT. The encoded protein is CASSSGTVVQPQHF.

This clonotype was detected a few times. The gene calls are TRBV6-5 and TRBJ1-4; 7 nucleotides agree with TRBD1. The germline V gene encodes CDR1 MNHEY and CDR2 SVGAGI. V shed 2 bases, J shed 8 bases, and the junction held 8 bases outside the gene matches. The CDR3 is 15 amino acids. The CDR3 is CASSYTGTEEEKLFF. The CDR3 nucleotides read TGTGCCAGCAGTTACACCGGGACAGAGGAGGAAAAACTGTTTTTT.